A single sample gave rise to the 24 T cell receptor beta chains below, sequenced in a study of T cell responses to AZD1222 COVID-19 vaccine. Generated by immunoSEQ multiplex PCR, the TCRdb table keeps only in-frame clones and is missing some. The sample shows under 150,000 clones, approximately 93% of them seen only once. The starting material was peripheral blood, obtained on day 0 of AZD1222 vaccination. The source of these receptors is an adult in good health.

J is TRBJ2-1 and V is TRBV5-1; 9 bases map to TRBD1. CDR1 SGHRS and CDR2 YFSETQ come from the germline V gene. Trimming took 5 bases from V and 5 from J; bases not matched to a gene: 5. The CDR3 consists of 14 residues. CDR3 nucleotides: TGCGCCAGCAGTGGACAGGGGCCGGACAATGAGCAGTTCTTC. This gives the protein CASSGQGPDNEQFF.

The chain joins TRBV21-1 to TRBJ1-6. TRBV21-1 is described as a pseudogene. The CDR3 loop spans 12 amino acids. CDR3 coding DNA: TGTGCCAGCAGGCTTGAAAGTTCACCCCTCCACTTT. This codes for CASRLESSPLHF.

Here the CDR3 reads CASSWTSGSSYNEQFF. The CDR3 DNA is TGTGCCAGCAGCTGGACTAGCGGCAGCTCCTACAATGAGCAGTTCTTC. V is TRBV4-2 and J is TRBJ2-1; 10 nucleotides agree with TRBD2. Germline CDR1 is LGHNA and CDR2 is YNFKEQ. CDR3 size: 16 residues. The ends lost 5 bases at V and 0 bases at J; junction bases unmatched: 4.

The rearrangement joins TRBV30 to TRBJ2-1; possible D gene TRBD1, 5 bases. The CDR3 length is 14 residues. Per the germline V gene, CDR1 is GTSNPN and CDR2 is SVGIG (reference sequence). V lost 5 bases and J lost 4, with 15 bases in between. The CDR3 reads CAWVQESRYNEQFF. For the CDR3, the DNA is TGTGCCTGGGTACAGGAAAGTAGGTACAATGAGCAGTTCTTC.

This chain connects TRBV19 to TRBJ1-5; no definite D call. CDR1 and CDR2 (germline): LNHDA, SQIVND (reference sequence). V gave up 6 bases and J gave up 3 bases, with 15 bases separating them. There are 15 residues in the CDR3. The CDR3, as DNA: TGTGCCAGTAGGCACAGTCTAGGCGTCAATCAGCCCCAGCATTTT. Protein product: CASRHSLGVNQPQHF.

This chain's CDR3 is CASSYPLPGGTDTQYF. The CDR3 coding sequence is TGTGCCAGCAGTTACCCGTTACCCGGCGGCACAGATACGCAGTATTTT. The J gene is TRBJ2-3, the V gene TRBV6-6; D not certain. The CDR3 sequence is 16 residues long. V lost 2 bases to trimming and J lost 1 base, with 13 bases between them. Germline V gene sequence: CDR1 MNHNY, CDR2 SVGAGI (reference sequence).

This chain uses TRBV7-7 with TRBJ2-1; D is possibly TRBD2 (7 bases). The CDR3 extends over 16 amino acids. Germline V gene data show CDR1 as SSHAT and CDR2 as FNYEAQ (reference sequence). V dropped 1 base and J dropped 7 bases, with 17 bases sitting between them. CDR3 residues: CASSLGPPEGGNEQFF. The CDR3 region has the DNA TGTGCCAGCAGCTTAGGCCCCCCTGAGGGGGGGAATGAGCAGTTCTTC. The whole variable domain, filled in from reference TRBV7-7 and TRBJ2-1, reads GAGVSQSPRYKVTKRGQDVTLRCDPISSHATLYWYQQALGQGPEFLTYFNYEAQPDKSGLPSDRFSAERPEGSISTLTIQRTEQRDSAMYRCASSLGPPEGGNEQFFGPGTRLTVL.

J is TRBJ2-3 and V is TRBV7-9; D remains ambiguous. CDR1 and CDR2 (germline): SEHNR, FQNEAQ (reference sequence). Trimming pared 3 bases from V and 3 bases from J, leaving 13 bases between. The CDR3 extends over 15 amino acids. DNA of the CDR3: TGTGCCAGCAGCTTGAGTCAGCCGCAGACAGATACGCAGTATTTT. Protein product: CASSLSQPQTDTQYF.

This chain uses TRBV11-2 with TRBJ2-7, with D possibly being TRBD1 (5 bases). Between the trimmed V and J ends, which lost 3 bases and 2 bases, there was a span of 8 bases. Germline CDR1 reads SGHAT; CDR2 reads FQNNGV. The CDR3 extends over 13 amino acids. CDR3 DNA sequence: TGTGCCAGCAGCTTCGGACAAACCTACGAGCAGTACTTC. This gives the protein CASSFGQTYEQYF. Full variable domain (outside the CDR3, taken from reference TRBV11-2 and TRBJ2-7): EAGVAQSPRYKIIEKRQSVAFWCNPISGHATLYWYQQILGQGPKLLIQFQNNGVVDDSQLPKDRFSAERLKGVDSTLKIQPAKLEDSAVYLCASSFGQTYEQYFGPGTRLTVT.

The chain couples TRBV28 to TRBJ2-3, with D maybe TRBD2 (6 bases). Trimming shortened V by 5 bases and J by 2 bases, and 8 bases separated the two germline ends. Germline CDR1 and CDR2: MDHEN and SYDVKM. The CDR3 totals 13 residues. CDR3 DNA: TGTGCCAGCAGTGGCGGGGACACAGATACGCAGTATTTT. Translating gives CASSGGDTDTQYF.

This clone occurred a few times. The J gene is TRBJ2-1, the V gene TRBV6-4; D is uncertain. Per germline, CDR1 MRHNA and CDR2 SNTAGT. With 0 bases removed from V and 7 bases from J, the gap between germline ends came to 16 bases. The CDR3 extends over 16 amino acids. The CDR3 is CASSDSSAHEANEQFF. DNA for the CDR3: TGTGCCAGCAGTGACTCTTCGGCACACGAGGCGAATGAGCAGTTCTTC.

The gene calls are TRBV18 and TRBJ1-4; perhaps TRBD1 as D (6 bases). Germline V gene data show CDR1 as KGHSH and CDR2 as LQKENI. The CDR3 is 16 residues long. V was shortened by 3 bases and J by 6 bases, with 17 bases between the two germline ends. The CDR3, as DNA: TGTGCCAGCTCACCTTTGGCGGACAGAGGGGATGAAAAACTGTTTTTT. It translates to CASSPLADRGDEKLFF. Full variable domain (missing parts from reference TRBV18 and TRBJ1-4): NAGVMQNPRHLVRRRGQEARLRCSPMKGHSHVYWYRQLPEEGLKFMVYLQKENIIDESGMPKERFSAEFPKEGPSILRIQQVVRGDSAAYFCASSPLADRGDEKLFFGSGTQLSVL.

CDR3 nucleotide sequence: TGTGCCAGCAGCTTGGGACAGGGTGAGTTGAGCAATCAGCCCCAGCATTTT. It encodes CASSLGQGELSNQPQHF. V usage is TRBV7-8 and J usage is TRBJ1-5; TRBD1 agrees at 9 bases. Trimming took 3 bases from V and 1 from J; bases not matched to a gene: 7. This CDR3 spans 17 amino acids. The germline CDR1 and CDR2 sequences are SGHVS and FQNEAQ.

The rearrangement uses TRBV2 and TRBJ2-1; possible D gene TRBD1, 5 bases. Trimming left V 6 bases short and J 5 bases short, with 8 bases between. This CDR3 region has 12 residues. The germline V gene encodes CDR1 SNHLY and CDR2 FYNNEI. CDR3 DNA sequence: TGTGCCAGCAGCTTCAGGGACAATGAGCAGTTCTTC. It codes for CASSFRDNEQFF.

The chain carries TRBV10-1 and TRBJ2-2; TRBD1 matches 9 bases. Germline lookup yields CDR1 WNHNN and CDR2 SYGVQD (reference sequence). The CDR3 covers 17 residues. J was trimmed by 4 bases and V by 0 bases; bases with no gene match: 6. This chain's CDR3 is CASSESRTGVGTGELFF. The CDR3 DNA sequence: TGCGCCAGCAGTGAGTCGCGGACAGGGGTAGGCACCGGGGAGCTGTTTTTT.

The chain couples TRBV27 to TRBJ1-6, with 7 nucleotides matching TRBD1. V lost 5 bases, J lost 5 bases, and 6 bases stayed unmatched. Germline lookup yields CDR1 MNHEY and CDR2 SMNVEV (reference sequence). The CDR3 extends over 15 amino acids. The CDR3 nucleotides are TGTGCCAGCAGTATGAGCGGGACAGATAATTCACCCCTCCACTTT. Encoded protein: CASSMSGTDNSPLHF.

The chain joins TRBV27 to TRBJ2-1, with a weak D call TRBD2 (6 bases). This CDR3 comprises 14 residues. Trimming shortened V by 3 bases and J by 1 base, and 7 bases separated the two germline ends. Germline V gives CDR1 MNHEY, CDR2 SMNVEV (reference sequence). CDR3 region: CASSFGSSYNEQFF. CDR3 nucleotides: TGTGCCAGCAGTTTCGGGAGTTCCTACAATGAGCAGTTCTTC.

The chain joins TRBV7-8 to TRBJ1-1; D call uncertain. This CDR3 is built from 15 residues. Germline V CDR1 and CDR2: SGHVS, FQNEAQ. Trimming took off 7 bases at V and 0 bases at J, with 15 bases between the two ends. The CDR3 DNA reads as TGTGCCAGCAACCCATCGTCGGCCCTGAACACTGAAGCTTTCTTT. Encoded protein: CASNPSSALNTEAFF.

The J gene is TRBJ2-1, the V gene TRBV2, with D tentatively TRBD1 (6 bases). Trimming pared 4 bases from V and 8 bases from J, leaving 12 bases between. CDR1 SNHLY and CDR2 FYNNEI come from the germline V gene. The CDR3 extends over 13 amino acids. The CDR3 here is CASSAQGVDEQFF. The CDR3 region has the DNA TGTGCCAGCAGTGCACAGGGAGTCGATGAGCAGTTCTTC.

This clone was found a few times. CDR3 DNA sequence: TGTGCCAGCAGCTCTCCGGCCGGGGGGAACACCGGGGAGCTGTTTTTT. It yields the protein CASSSPAGGNTGELFF. J is TRBJ2-2 and V is TRBV7-9, with TRBD2 as a possible D gene (6 bases). Per germline, CDR1 SEHNR and CDR2 FQNEAQ (reference sequence). The CDR3 loop spans 16 amino acids. Trimming took off 4 bases at V and 1 base at J, with 13 bases between the two ends.

In DNA, the CDR3 is TGTGCCACCAGCAGGGGCCTAGCGGGGGCCTACGAGCAGTACTTC. Encoded protein: CATSRGLAGAYEQYF. V and J are TRBV15 and TRBJ2-7; 10 nucleotides align to TRBD2. Losses at the gene ends were 3 bases for V and 2 bases for J; bases not matched to a gene: 4. Germline loops: CDR1 LNHNV, CDR2 YYDKDF (reference sequence). The CDR3 runs to 15 residues.

The genes are TRBV19 and TRBJ1-4; maybe TRBD1 (5 bases). Germline V gene sequence: CDR1 LNHDA, CDR2 SQIVND (reference sequence). V lost 0 bases, J lost 7 bases, and 15 bases lay in between. The CDR3 runs to 16 residues. The CDR3, as DNA: TGTGCCAGTAGTATAGATCGGGAGGGGTCGGCTGAAAAACTGTTTTTT. It codes for CASSIDREGSAEKLFF.

The rearrangement links TRBV30 to TRBJ1-2, with D possibly TRBD1 on 6 matching bases. Germline V gene sequence: CDR1 GTSNPN, CDR2 SVGIG (reference sequence). V dropped 4 bases and J dropped 0 bases, with 12 bases sitting between them. The CDR3 runs 14 residues. The CDR3 DNA sequence: TGTGCCTGGAACCAGGACAGAGCTAACTATGGCTACACCTTC. This translates into CAWNQDRANYGYTF.

As regards this clone: Its ends do not fully match the called genes, so a read error is possible. CDR3 in amino acids: CASSNYPGRPLF. The CDR3 bases are TGTGCCAGCAGTAACTACCCGGGACGCCCCTTATTT. The V call is TRBV28, the J call TRBJ1-1; perhaps TRBD1 as D (5 bases). Germline V gene data show CDR1 as MDHEN and CDR2 as SYDVKM. CDR3 length: 12 amino acids.